This T cell receptor beta chain emerged from a study of blood T cells in healthy people across ages. The CDR3 sequence is 16 residues long. Whole-study findings and limits: For the donors, CMV status was unknown and possibly confounded expanded clonotype changes.

To note about this clonotype: Its specificity is unknown. One end of the junction is discordant with germline, which a read error may explain.

The use of a sample-barcoded 5' primer and a J-beta primer mix characterized a second PCR of roughly 6 to 11 cycles. Using its own MiXCR run on the 5' RACE reads, TCRdb lists one record per CDR3 protein. The table has approximately 1,000,000 distinct CDR3 sequences, 35% to 45% seen once; the top ten hold less than 15%. The sample comprised blood. This sequence originates from a man between 18 and 35 years old in good health. The J gene is TRBJ1-6, the V gene TRBV12-3 or TRBV12-4; D perhaps matches TRBD1 (6 bases). CDR3 coding DNA: TGTGCCAGCACTGCGGGGGGCAACTACGATAATCCACCCCTCCACTTT. Translated: CASTAGGNYDNPPLHF.